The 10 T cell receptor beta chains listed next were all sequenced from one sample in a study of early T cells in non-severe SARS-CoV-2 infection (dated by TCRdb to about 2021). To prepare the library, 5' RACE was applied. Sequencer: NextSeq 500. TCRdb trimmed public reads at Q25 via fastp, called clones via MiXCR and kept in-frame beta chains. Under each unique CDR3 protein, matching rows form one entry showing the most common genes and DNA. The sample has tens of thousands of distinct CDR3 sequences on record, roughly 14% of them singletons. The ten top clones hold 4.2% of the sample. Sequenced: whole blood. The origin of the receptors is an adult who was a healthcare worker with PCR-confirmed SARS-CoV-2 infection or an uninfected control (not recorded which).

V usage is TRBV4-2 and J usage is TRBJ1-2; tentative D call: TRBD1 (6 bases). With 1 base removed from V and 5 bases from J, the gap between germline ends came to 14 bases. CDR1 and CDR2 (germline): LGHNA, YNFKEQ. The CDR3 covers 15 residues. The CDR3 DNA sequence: TGTGCCAGCAGCCAAGCGGGACAAGGAGGGTATGGCTACACCTTC. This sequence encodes CASSQAGQGGYGYTF.

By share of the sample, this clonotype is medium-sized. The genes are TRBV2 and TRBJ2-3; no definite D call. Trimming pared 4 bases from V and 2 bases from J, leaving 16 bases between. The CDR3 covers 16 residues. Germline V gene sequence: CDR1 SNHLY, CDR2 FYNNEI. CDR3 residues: CASSARTVIITDTQYF. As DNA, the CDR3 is TGTGCCAGCAGTGCTCGGACCGTTATTATCACAGATACGCAGTATTTT.

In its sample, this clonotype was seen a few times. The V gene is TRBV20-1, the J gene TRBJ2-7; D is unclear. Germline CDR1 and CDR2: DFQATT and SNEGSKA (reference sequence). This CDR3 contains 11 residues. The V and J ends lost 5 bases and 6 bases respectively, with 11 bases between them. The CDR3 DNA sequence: TGCAGTGCTTTGACTGGGGTCGAGCAGTACTTC. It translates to CSALTGVEQYF.

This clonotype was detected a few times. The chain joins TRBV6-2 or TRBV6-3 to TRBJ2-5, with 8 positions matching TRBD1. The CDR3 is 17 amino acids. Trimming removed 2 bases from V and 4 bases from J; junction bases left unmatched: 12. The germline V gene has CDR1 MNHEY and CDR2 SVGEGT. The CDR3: CASSYARTGKRVETQYF. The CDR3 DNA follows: TGTGCCAGCAGTTACGCGAGGACAGGGAAAAGGGTAGAGACCCAGTACTTC.

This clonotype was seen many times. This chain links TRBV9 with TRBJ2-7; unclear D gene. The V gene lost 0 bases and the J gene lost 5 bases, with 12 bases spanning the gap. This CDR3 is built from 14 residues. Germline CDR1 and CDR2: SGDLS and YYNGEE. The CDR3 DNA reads TGTGCCAGCAGCGTAGCGGCCTACTCTAACGAGCAGTACTTC. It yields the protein CASSVAAYSNEQYF.

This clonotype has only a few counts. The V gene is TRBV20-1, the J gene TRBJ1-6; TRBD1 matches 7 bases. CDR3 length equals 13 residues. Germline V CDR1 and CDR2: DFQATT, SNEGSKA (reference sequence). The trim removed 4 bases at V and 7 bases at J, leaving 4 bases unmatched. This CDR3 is CSAKGTENSPLHF. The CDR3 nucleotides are TGCAGTGCTAAGGGGACAGAAAATTCACCCCTCCACTTT.

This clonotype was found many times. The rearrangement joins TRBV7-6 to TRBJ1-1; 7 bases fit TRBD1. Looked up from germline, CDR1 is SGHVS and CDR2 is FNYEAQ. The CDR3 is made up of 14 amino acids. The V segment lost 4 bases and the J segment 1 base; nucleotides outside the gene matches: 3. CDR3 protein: CASSSGQPNTEAFF. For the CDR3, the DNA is TGTGCCAGCAGCTCGGGACAGCCGAACACTGAAGCTTTCTTT.

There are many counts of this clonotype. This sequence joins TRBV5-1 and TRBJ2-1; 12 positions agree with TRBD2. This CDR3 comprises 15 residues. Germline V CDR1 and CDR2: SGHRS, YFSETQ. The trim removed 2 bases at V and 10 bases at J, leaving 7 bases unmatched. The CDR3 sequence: CASSLSPSGGVEQFF. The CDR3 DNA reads TGCGCCAGCAGCTTATCCCCTAGCGGGGGGGTCGAGCAGTTCTTC.

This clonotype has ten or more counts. The CDR3 DNA sequence: TGCAGTGCGGGGCAGTCTCGCAATCAGCCCCAGCATTTT. This sequence encodes CSAGQSRNQPQHF. This chain connects TRBV20-1 to TRBJ1-5; D might be TRBD1 (5 bases). This CDR3 comprises 13 residues. CDR1 is DFQATT and CDR2 is SNEGSKA in the germline V gene (reference sequence). V shed 6 bases and J shed 2 bases, with 11 bases lying between them.

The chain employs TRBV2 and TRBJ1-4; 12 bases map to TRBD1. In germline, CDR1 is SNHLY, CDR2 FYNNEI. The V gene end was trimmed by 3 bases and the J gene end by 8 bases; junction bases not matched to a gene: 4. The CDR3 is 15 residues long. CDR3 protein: CASSDSGTGGEKLFF. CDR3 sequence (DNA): TGTGCCAGCAGTGACTCCGGGACAGGGGGCGAAAAACTGTTTTTT.